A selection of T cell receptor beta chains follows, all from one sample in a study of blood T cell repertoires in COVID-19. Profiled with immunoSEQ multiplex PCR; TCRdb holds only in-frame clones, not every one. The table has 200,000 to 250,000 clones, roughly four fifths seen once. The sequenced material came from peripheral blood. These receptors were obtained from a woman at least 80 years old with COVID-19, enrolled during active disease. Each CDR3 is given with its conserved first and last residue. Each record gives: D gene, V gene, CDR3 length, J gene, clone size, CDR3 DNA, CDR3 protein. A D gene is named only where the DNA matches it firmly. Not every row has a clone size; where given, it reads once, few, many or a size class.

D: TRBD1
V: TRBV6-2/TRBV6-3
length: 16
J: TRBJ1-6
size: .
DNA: TGTGCCAGCAGTTCCCCGCGGACAGGGGGGAATTCACCCCTCCACTTT
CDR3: CASSSPRTGGNSPLHF

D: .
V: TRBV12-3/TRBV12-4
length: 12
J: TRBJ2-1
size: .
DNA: TGTGCCAGCAGTTTAGTAGCTATTGAGCAGTTCTTC
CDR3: CASSLVAIEQFF

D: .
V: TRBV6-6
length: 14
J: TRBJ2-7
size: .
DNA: TGTGCCAGCAGTTACTCGGGGGCGGCGGGCGAGCAGTACTTC
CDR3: CASSYSGAAGEQYF

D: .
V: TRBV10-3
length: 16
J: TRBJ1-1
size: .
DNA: TGTGCCATCAGTGAGTCCCTGGGACACGTGAACACTGAAGCTTTCTTT
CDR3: CAISESLGHVNTEAFF

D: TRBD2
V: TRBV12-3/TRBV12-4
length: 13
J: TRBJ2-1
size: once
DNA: TGTGCCAGCAGTCTCCCGGGGGGGAATGAGCAGTTCTTC
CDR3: CASSLPGGNEQFF

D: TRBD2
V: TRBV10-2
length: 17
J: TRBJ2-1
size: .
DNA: TGCGCCAGCAGTGAGTCGGGCTTCGGGACTAGCGGGAGCCGCGCGTTCTTC
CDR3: CASSESGFGTSGSRAFF

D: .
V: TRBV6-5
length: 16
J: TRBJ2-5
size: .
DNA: TGTGCCAGCAGTTACCAACCGACGTGGGCCCAAGAGACCCAGTACTTC
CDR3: CASSYQPTWAQETQYF

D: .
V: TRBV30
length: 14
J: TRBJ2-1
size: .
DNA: TGTGCCTGGAGTTCTTGGCGGGGCGGATACGAGCAGTTCTTC
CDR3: CAWSSWRGGYEQFF

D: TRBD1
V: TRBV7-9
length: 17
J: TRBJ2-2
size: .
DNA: TGTGCCAGCGGGGGGACAGGGAAGGGAGCGAACACCGGGGAGCTGTTTTTT
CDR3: CASGGTGKGANTGELFF

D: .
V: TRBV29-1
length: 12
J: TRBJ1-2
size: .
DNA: TGCAGCGTAGGGGACGGGAGCTATGGCTACACCTTC
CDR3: CSVGDGSYGYTF

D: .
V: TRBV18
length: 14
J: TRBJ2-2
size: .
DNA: TGTGCCAGCTCACCTTCCCTGGACTTCGGGGAGCTGTTTTTT
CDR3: CASSPSLDFGELFF

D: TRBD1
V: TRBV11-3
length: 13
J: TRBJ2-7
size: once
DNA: TGTGCCAGCAGCTTAAGGGACAGTCCCGAGCAGTACTTC
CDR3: CASSLRDSPEQYF

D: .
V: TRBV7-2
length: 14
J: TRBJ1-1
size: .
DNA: TGTGCCAGCAGCTCTCCGGGAGGGGGGACTGAAGCTTTCTTT
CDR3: CASSSPGGGTEAFF

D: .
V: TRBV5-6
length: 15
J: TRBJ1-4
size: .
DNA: TGTGCCAGCAGCTTTGGGAGGACGACTAATGAAAAACTGTTTTTT
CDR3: CASSFGRTTNEKLFF

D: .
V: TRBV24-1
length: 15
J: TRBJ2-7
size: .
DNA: TGTGCCACCAGTGATCCCCAGGTGGGGGCGGCCGAGCAGTACTTC
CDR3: CATSDPQVGAAEQYF

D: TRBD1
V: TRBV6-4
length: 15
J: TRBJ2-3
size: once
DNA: TGTGCCAGCAGTGACTCAGGGGGCGCTTATGATACGCAGTATTTT
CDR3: CASSDSGGAYDTQYF

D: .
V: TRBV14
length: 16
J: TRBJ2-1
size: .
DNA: TGTGCCAGCAGCTTACCGGGTCTAACCCCATACAATGAGCAGTTCTTC
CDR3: CASSLPGLTPYNEQFF

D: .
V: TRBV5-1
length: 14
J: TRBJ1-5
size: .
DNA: TGCGCCAGCAGCTTGGAGGCAGGGCGGCAGCCCCAGCATTTT
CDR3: CASSLEAGRQPQHF

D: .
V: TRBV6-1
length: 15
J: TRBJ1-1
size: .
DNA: TGTGCCAGCAGTGAACGAGGGAGGGTGAACACTGAAGCTTTCTTT
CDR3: CASSERGRVNTEAFF

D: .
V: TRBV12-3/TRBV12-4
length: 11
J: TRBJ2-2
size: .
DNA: TGTGCCAGCAGCGTGACCGGGGAGCTGTTTTTT
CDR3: CASSVTGELFF

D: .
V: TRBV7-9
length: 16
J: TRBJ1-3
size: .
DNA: TGTGCCAGCAGCTTTCAAACAGGGCGTCGGATTCACACCATATATTTT
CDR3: CASSFQTGRRIHTIYF

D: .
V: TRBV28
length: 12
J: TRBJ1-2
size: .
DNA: TGTGCCAGCACCATCGAGGGTTATGGCTACACCTTC
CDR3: CASTIEGYGYTF

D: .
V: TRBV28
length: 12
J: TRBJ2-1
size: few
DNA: TGTGCCATCAGAGGACTCTACAATGAGCAGTTCTTC
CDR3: CAIRGLYNEQFF

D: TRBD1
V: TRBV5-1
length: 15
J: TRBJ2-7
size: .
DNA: TGCGCCAGCAGCCCTCGGACAGGAAACCCCTACGAGCAGTACTTC
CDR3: CASSPRTGNPYEQYF

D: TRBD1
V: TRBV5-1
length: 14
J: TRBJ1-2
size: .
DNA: TGCGCCAGCAGATGGGACAGGGGGCCCTATGGCTACACCTTC
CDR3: CASRWDRGPYGYTF

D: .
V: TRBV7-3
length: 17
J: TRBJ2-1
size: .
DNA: TGTGCCAGCAGCTTAAGGAGTCGGGGCGGGGCGAACAATGAGCAGTTCTTC
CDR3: CASSLRSRGGANNEQFF

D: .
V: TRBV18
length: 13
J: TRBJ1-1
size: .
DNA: TGTGCCAGCTCACTAACAGGGAGCACTGAAGCTTTCTTT
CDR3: CASSLTGSTEAFF

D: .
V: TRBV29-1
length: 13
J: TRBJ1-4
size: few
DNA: TGCAGCGGATCCGAGGGAACTCGTGAAAAACTGTTTTTT
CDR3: CSGSEGTREKLFF

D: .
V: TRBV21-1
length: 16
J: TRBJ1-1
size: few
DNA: TGTGCCAGCAGCGCCCAGGGTCCCTCAATGAACACTGAAGCTTTCTTT
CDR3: CASSAQGPSMNTEAFF

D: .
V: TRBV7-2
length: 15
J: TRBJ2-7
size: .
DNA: TGTGCCAGCAGCTTCACGCCAGGAAACTCCTACGAGCAGTACTTC
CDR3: CASSFTPGNSYEQYF

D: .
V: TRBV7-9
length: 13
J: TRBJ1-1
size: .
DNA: TGTGCCAGCAAACGGGACACAAACACTGAAGCTTTCTTT
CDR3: CASKRDTNTEAFF

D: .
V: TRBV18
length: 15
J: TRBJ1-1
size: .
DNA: TGTGCCAGCTCACCACTGGGGGCCGATACGTCTGAAGCTTTCTTT
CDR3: CASSPLGADTSEAFF

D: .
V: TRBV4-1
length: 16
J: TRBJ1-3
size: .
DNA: TGCGCCAGCAGCGTGGACGGGCAGGGGAAGGGAAACACCATATATTTT
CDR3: CASSVDGQGKGNTIYF

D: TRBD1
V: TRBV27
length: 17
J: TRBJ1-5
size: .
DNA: TGTGCCAGCAGTTTAACAGGGGGTTATTTTAGCAATCAGCCCCAGCATTTT
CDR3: CASSLTGGYFSNQPQHF

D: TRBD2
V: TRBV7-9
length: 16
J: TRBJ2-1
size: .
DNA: TGTGCCAGCAGCTTAGTTTTGGCGGGGGTTTACAATGAGCAGTTCTTC
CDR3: CASSLVLAGVYNEQFF

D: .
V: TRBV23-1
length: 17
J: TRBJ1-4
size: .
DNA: TGCGCCAGCAGTCTTTTCGACCGGAGAGCAACTAATGAAAAACTGTTTTTT
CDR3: CASSLFDRRATNEKLFF

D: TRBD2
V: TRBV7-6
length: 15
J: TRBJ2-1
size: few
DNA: TGTGCCAGCAGCCGGGGGACTAGCGGAGCCAATGAGCAGTTCTTC
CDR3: CASSRGTSGANEQFF

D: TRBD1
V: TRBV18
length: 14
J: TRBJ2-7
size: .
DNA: TGTGCCAGCTCACCAAAGGGACAGGGCTACGAGCAGTACTTC
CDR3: CASSPKGQGYEQYF

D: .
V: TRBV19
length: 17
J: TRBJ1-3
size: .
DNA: TGTGCCAGTTCCACCTCGACAGGCAGCCACTCTGGAAACACCATATATTTT
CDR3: CASSTSTGSHSGNTIYF

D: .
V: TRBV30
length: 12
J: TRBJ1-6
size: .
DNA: TGTGCCTGGACACAACAGATCTCACCCCTCCACTTT
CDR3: CAWTQQISPLHF

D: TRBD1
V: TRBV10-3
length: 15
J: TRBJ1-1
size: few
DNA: TGTGCCATCAGTGAGACGGACAGGGGAGGGACTGAAGCTTTCTTT
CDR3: CAISETDRGGTEAFF

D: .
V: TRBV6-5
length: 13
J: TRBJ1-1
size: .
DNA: TGTGCCAGCACTCGGGGGGGAGACACTGAAGCTTTCTTT
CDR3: CASTRGGDTEAFF

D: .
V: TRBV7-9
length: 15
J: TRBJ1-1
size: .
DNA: TGTGCCAGCAGCCCCGCCGGGACAACAAACACTGAAGCTTTCTTT
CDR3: CASSPAGTTNTEAFF

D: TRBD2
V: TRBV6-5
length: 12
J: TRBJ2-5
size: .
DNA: TGTGCCAGCACTACGGGGGGGGGTCCCCAGTACTTC
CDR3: CASTTGGGPQYF

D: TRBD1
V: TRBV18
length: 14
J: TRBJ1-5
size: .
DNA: TGTGCCAGCTCCCCCGGACAGGTTTGGCAGCCCCAGCATTTT
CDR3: CASSPGQVWQPQHF

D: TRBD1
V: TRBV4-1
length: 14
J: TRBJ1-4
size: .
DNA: TGCGCCAGCAGCCCCCGGACAGGGCATGAAAAACTGTTTTTT
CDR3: CASSPRTGHEKLFF

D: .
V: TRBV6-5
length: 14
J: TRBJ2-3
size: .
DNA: TGTGCCACTCGTGAGGCGGGGATCGCAGATACGCAGTATTTT
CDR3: CATREAGIADTQYF

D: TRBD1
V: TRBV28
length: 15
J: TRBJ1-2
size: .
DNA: TGTGCCAGCAGTCTTTCGGGGACAGTTAACTATGGCTACACCTTC
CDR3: CASSLSGTVNYGYTF

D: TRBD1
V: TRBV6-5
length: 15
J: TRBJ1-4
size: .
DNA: TGTGCCAGCAGATCCAGACAGGGCTTAAATGAAAAACTGTTTTTT
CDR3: CASRSRQGLNEKLFF

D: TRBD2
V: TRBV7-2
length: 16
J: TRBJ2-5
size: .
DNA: TGTGCCAGCAGCCCTGTGGTAGCGGGAGGGCCGGAGACCCAGTACTTC
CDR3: CASSPVVAGGPETQYF

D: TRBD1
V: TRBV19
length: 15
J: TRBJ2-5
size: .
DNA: TGTGCCAGTAGTATTTTCCGGGACAGGGTGGAGACCCAGTACTTC
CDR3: CASSIFRDRVETQYF

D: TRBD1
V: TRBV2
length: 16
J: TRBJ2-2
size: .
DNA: TGTGCCAGCAGTGCGGAAGGACAGGGGTATACCGGGGAGCTGTTTTTT
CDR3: CASSAEGQGYTGELFF

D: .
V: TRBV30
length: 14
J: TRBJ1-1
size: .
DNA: TGTGCCTGGACTGGTAGGTCCGGAGCGTCTGAAGCTTTCTTT
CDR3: CAWTGRSGASEAFF

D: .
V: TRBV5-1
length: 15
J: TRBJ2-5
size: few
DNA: TGCGCCAGCAGCCTTTGGAACAGCGGCGGGGAGACCCAGTACTTC
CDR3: CASSLWNSGGETQYF

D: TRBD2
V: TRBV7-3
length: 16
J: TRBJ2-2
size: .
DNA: TGTGCCAGCAGCATGACTAGCGGGGGCACTCCCGGGGAGCTGTTTTTT
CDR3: CASSMTSGGTPGELFF

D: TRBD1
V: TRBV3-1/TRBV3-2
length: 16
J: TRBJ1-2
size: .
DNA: TGTGCCAGCAGCCTCACCGCAGGGGGCGGAGGCTATGGCTACACCTTC
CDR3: CASSLTAGGGGYGYTF

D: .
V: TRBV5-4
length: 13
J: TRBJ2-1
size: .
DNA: TGTGCCAGCAGCCTCGGGACTTCGGATGAGCAGTTCTTC
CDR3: CASSLGTSDEQFF